This TCR beta chain was documented in a study of technical replicates of blood from a handful of donors. This CDR3 is built from 18 residues. The germline V gene encodes CDR1 MNHNS and CDR2 SASEGT. The J segment lost 1 base and the V segment lost 2 bases, leaving 8 bases of the junction unmatched. Produced via immunoSEQ multiplex PCR; TCRdb's table is partial and in-frame only. The sample lists roughly 81,000 clones, just over 85% occurring once. V is TRBV6-1 and J is TRBJ1-1; 12 positions match TRBD1. The sequenced material came from PBMCs. The sequence was obtained from a human donor in good health. Some clones in this sample may be carry-over from other donors' samples. The chain's CDR3 is CASSEYGTGGAGNTEAFF. The CDR3 DNA reads as TGTGCCAGCAGTGAATACGGGACAGGGGGCGCTGGGAACACTGAAGCTTTCTTT.